What follows are 27 T cell receptor beta chains derived from one specimen sequenced in a study of T cell changes during pregnancy in multiple sclerosis. Method: immunoSEQ multiplex PCR; TCRdb's copy keeps in-frame clones and lacks some. The data hold 40,000 or so clones, with roughly nine tenths observed a single time. Sequencing used peripheral blood, obtained before pregnancy. Receptors originate from a female donor with multiple sclerosis, enrolled in a pregnancy study.

V is TRBV5-1 and J is TRBJ2-7; tentatively, D is TRBD1 (5 bases). CDR1 is SGHRS, CDR2 YFSETQ, per germline. Trimming left V 2 bases short and J 6 bases short, with 12 bases between. This CDR3 has 13 residues. CDR3 sequence: CASSLGQGREQYF. DNA for the CDR3: TGCGCCAGCAGCTTAGGCCAGGGCCGCGAGCAGTACTTC.

This clone was seen once. The chain links TRBV4-2 to TRBJ2-5; TRBD2 is a possible D gene (6 bases). Trimming took off 0 bases at V and 4 bases at J, with 24 bases between the two ends. Germline V lookup: CDR1 LGHNA, CDR2 YNFKEQ. This CDR3 has 19 residues. CDR3 amino acids: CASSQDYRREADFLETQYF. The CDR3 nucleotides are TGTGCCAGCAGCCAAGATTACCGGAGGGAGGCGGATTTTTTAGAGACCCAGTACTTC.

Comment on this clone: One junction end disagrees with the germline gene, perhaps due to a read error. The chain recombines TRBV27 with TRBJ2-1; no clear D. CDR3 length equals 12 residues. Per germline, CDR1 MNHEY and CDR2 SMNVEV (reference sequence). The CDR3 DNA reads TGTGCCAGCAGTCCGCGGTACACTGAGCAGTTCTTC. Its translation: CASSPRYTEQFF.

This chain connects TRBV6-1 to TRBJ2-5, with 7 bases that match TRBD1. The germline V gene has CDR1 MNHNS and CDR2 SASEGT. The CDR3 runs to 17 residues. Losses at the gene ends were 2 bases for V and 5 bases for J; bases not matched to a gene: 14. CDR3 region: CASSEQGETGSYETQYF. The CDR3 DNA is TGTGCCAGCAGTGAACAAGGGGAGACAGGGTCTTACGAGACCCAGTACTTC.

Here the CDR3 DNA reads TGTGCCAGCAGCTTTACGGGACTAGCGAATGAGCAGTTCTTC. Translating gives CASSFTGLANEQFF. The chain couples TRBV11-3 to TRBJ2-1, with 10 bases fitting TRBD2. The ends lost 3 bases at V and 7 bases at J; junction bases unmatched: 3. The CDR3 loop spans 14 amino acids. CDR1 and CDR2 from the germline V gene are SGHNT and YENEEA.

V usage is TRBV6-1 and J usage is TRBJ1-5; a weak D match, TRBD1 (5 bases). V lost 6 bases, J lost 5 bases, and 11 bases lay in between. Germline V lookup: CDR1 MNHNS, CDR2 SASEGT. CDR3 length: 13 amino acids. The CDR3 DNA sequence: TGTGCCAGCAGCCCAGAACAGGATCAGCCCCAGCATTTT. It yields the protein CASSPEQDQPQHF.

About this clone itself: This CDR3 is also generated by other DNA sequences in the sample. The chain's CDR3 is CASSPGGTGVYEQYF. In DNA, the CDR3 is TGTGCCAGCTCACCAGGAGGGACAGGGGTCTACGAGCAGTACTTC. The chain employs TRBV18 and TRBJ2-7; TRBD1 matches 10 bases. Germline values: CDR1 KGHSH, CDR2 LQKENI. This CDR3 comprises 15 residues. J lost 3 bases, V lost 2 bases, and 4 bases had no gene match.

V gene TRBV4-2 combines with J gene TRBJ1-5; D may be TRBD1 (6 bases). The germline gives CDR1 LGHNA, CDR2 YNFKEQ. This CDR3 has 15 residues. V was trimmed by 6 bases and J by 4 bases, leaving 16 bases between them. As DNA, the CDR3 is TGTGCCAGCAGGAGTGATCTCAGGGGAAATCAGCCCCAGCATTTT. This codes for CASRSDLRGNQPQHF.

CDR3 protein: CASSARTGKAGELFF. CDR3 DNA: TGTGCCAGCAGCGCCCGGACAGGGAAGGCCGGGGAGCTGTTTTTT. This sequence joins TRBV9 and TRBJ2-2; 8 bases are a match to TRBD1. The CDR3 has 15 amino acids. CDR1 is SGDLS and CDR2 is YYNGEE in the germline V gene. V was clipped by 3 bases and J by 6 bases; unmatched bases: 7.

V is TRBV2 and J is TRBJ2-7, with 10 bases fitting TRBD1. The germline gives CDR1 SNHLY, CDR2 FYNNEI. The V gene end was trimmed by 8 bases and the J gene end by 4 bases; junction bases not matched to a gene: 23. The CDR3 runs 19 residues. CDR3 coding DNA: TGTGCCAGCTCATACCCCGGGACAGGGGCGTCTAGCGGGCCTTACGAGCAGTACTTC. This codes for CASSYPGTGASSGPYEQYF.

The rearrangement links TRBV30 to TRBJ1-5, with 8 bases that match TRBD1. Germline-derived CDR1 and CDR2 are GTSNPN and SVGIG (reference sequence). V shed 1 base, J shed 3 bases, and the junction held 11 bases outside the gene matches. The CDR3 sequence is 17 residues long. The DNA for the CDR3 is TGTGCCTGGAGTGCTGGCTGGGACAGGTCGAACAATCAGCCCCAGCATTTT. It encodes CAWSAGWDRSNNQPQHF. Drawing the rest from reference TRBV30 and TRBJ1-5, the complete variable domain is SQTIHQWPATLVQPVGSPLSLECTVEGTSNPNLYWYRQAAGRGLQLLFYSVGIGQISSEVPQNLSASRPQDRQFILSSKKLLLSDSGFYLCAWSAGWDRSNNQPQHFGDGTRLSIL.

This sequence joins TRBV29-1 and TRBJ2-1, with TRBD2 matching over 13 bases. The CDR3 loop spans 13 amino acids. CDR1 and CDR2 from the germline V gene are SQVTM and ANQGSEA. With V trimmed by 6 bases and J by 8 bases, 4 bases remained unmatched. The CDR3 nucleotides read TGCAGCGTCCGGACTAGCGGGAGCGATGAGCAGTTCTTC. This translates into CSVRTSGSDEQFF.

The chain joins TRBV16 to TRBJ1-5; perhaps TRBD1 as D (6 bases). This CDR3 has 15 residues. Trimming shortened V by 2 bases and J by 7 bases, and 15 bases separated the two germline ends. Per germline, CDR1 KGHSY and CDR2 FQNENV. CDR3 nucleotide sequence: TGTGCCAGCAGCCAAACAACGTGGGGGCCCCAGCCCCAGCATTTT. It encodes CASSQTTWGPQPQHF.

V gene TRBV4-1 combines with J gene TRBJ2-1; 7 bases line up with TRBD1. Trimming at V came to 5 bases and at J to 9 bases, leaving 10 bases not matched to a gene. Germline CDR1 and CDR2: MGHRA and YSYEKL. The CDR3 covers 14 residues. In DNA form, the CDR3 reads TGCGCCAGCAGCTCCACCGGGACAGATGTTGAGCAGTTCTTC. Translating gives CASSSTGTDVEQFF.

The rearrangement uses TRBV28 and TRBJ2-7; possible D gene TRBD2, 5 bases. The CDR3 runs to 16 residues. V was trimmed by 6 bases and J by 4 bases, leaving 22 bases between them. The germline CDR1 and CDR2 sequences are MDHEN and SYDVKM. CDR3 region: CASSRRRGIGGYEQYF. The CDR3 DNA reads as TGTGCCAGCAGCCGGCGGCGTGGGATAGGCGGGTACGAGCAGTACTTC.

V is TRBV4-2 and J is TRBJ2-1, with D possibly being TRBD2 (6 bases). The ends were cut back, 4 bases at V and 4 bases at J, with 17 bases in the middle. The CDR3 runs to 16 residues. Germline loops: CDR1 LGHNA, CDR2 YNFKEQ. In nucleotides, the CDR3 is TGTGCCAGCAGCCCCTATAGCGGAGGAGAATACAATGAGCAGTTCTTC. Amino acids: CASSPYSGGEYNEQFF.

V usage is TRBV19 and J usage is TRBJ2-7; D is possibly TRBD2 (5 bases). Trimming removed 5 bases at V and 3 bases at J, with 11 bases between. Germline lookup yields CDR1 LNHDA and CDR2 SQIVND (reference sequence). This CDR3 has 13 amino acids. The CDR3 DNA is TGTGCCAGTAGTCAAGCGGAGAGCTACGAGCAGTACTTC. Translated, it gives CASSQAESYEQYF.

This chain links TRBV5-5 with TRBJ2-2; D is ambiguous. In germline, CDR1 is SGHKS, CDR2 YYEKEE (reference sequence). The CDR3 is made up of 16 amino acids. Trimming stripped 1 base from V and 2 bases from J, with 12 bases between. The CDR3 DNA reads as TGTGCCAGCAGCTTGCAGGCAAGGCTAAACACCGGGGAGCTGTTTTTT. Translation gives CASSLQARLNTGELFF.

J is TRBJ2-1 and V is TRBV11-2, with D possibly being TRBD2 (5 bases). Germline CDR1 and CDR2: SGHAT and FQNNGV. The V end was cut by 3 bases, the J end by 3 bases, with 18 bases between. The CDR3 sequence is 17 residues long. The CDR3 sequence is CASSLGGRKLGYNEQFF. In DNA form, the CDR3 reads TGTGCCAGCAGCTTGGGTGGGAGAAAATTGGGCTACAATGAGCAGTTCTTC.

The rearrangement joins TRBV27 to TRBJ2-1, with 10 bases fitting TRBD1. The CDR3 covers 17 residues. V lost 5 bases to trimming and J lost 2 bases; unmatched junction nucleotides: 9. From germline, CDR1 is MNHEY and CDR2 SMNVEV (reference sequence). The CDR3 spells CASSLKDRGRPYNEQFF. The CDR3 nucleotides are TGTGCCAGCAGTCTAAAGGACAGGGGGAGGCCCTACAATGAGCAGTTCTTC.

The V call is TRBV28, the J call TRBJ2-6, with TRBD1 as a possible D gene (5 bases). V dropped 7 bases and J dropped 1 base, with 11 bases sitting between them. Germline V gene sequence: CDR1 MDHEN, CDR2 SYDVKM. This CDR3 region has 15 residues. The CDR3 nucleotides read TGTGCCAGCAAGACAGACGGATCTGGGGCCAACGTCCTGACTTTC. Translated: CASKTDGSGANVLTF. Using reference TRBV28 and TRBJ2-6 for the parts outside the CDR3, the full variable domain is DVKVTQSSRYLVKRTGEKVFLECVQDMDHENMFWYRQDPGLGLRLIYFSYDVKMKEKGDIPEGYSVSREKKERFSLILESASTNQTSMYLCASKTDGSGANVLTFGAGSRLTVL.

The chain has TRBV10-1 and TRBJ2-7; 8 bases are shared with TRBD1. V was pared by 3 bases and J by 3 bases, with 13 bases of the junction left unmatched. CDR3 length: 17 amino acids. The germline V gene has CDR1 WNHNN and CDR2 SYGVQD (reference sequence). CDR3 sequence: CASSETWLGTGGYEQYF. CDR3 nucleotide sequence: TGCGCCAGCAGTGAAACTTGGTTGGGGACAGGAGGCTACGAGCAGTACTTC.

This clone was detected only once. The chain is built from TRBV27 and TRBJ2-3; D is ambiguous. Germline CDR1 MNHEY, CDR2 SMNVEV (reference sequence). The CDR3 spans 13 residues. V lost 2 bases and J lost 1, with 4 bases in between. The CDR3 sequence: CASSLTGTDTQYF. CDR3 nucleotides: TGTGCCAGCAGTTTAACGGGCACAGATACGCAGTATTTT.

The chain couples TRBV4-1 to TRBJ2-5; TRBD2 matches 7 bases. TRBJ2-7 explains the end of the DNA better; the J call may be wrong. Germline lookup yields CDR1 MGHRA and CDR2 YSYEKL. This CDR3 contains 13 residues. Written as DNA, the CDR3 is TGCGCCAGCAGCCAAGAGGGAGGGGACGAGCAGTACTTC. Amino acids: CASSQEGGDEQYF.

The chain combines TRBV9 with TRBJ2-7; 11 bases match TRBD2. CDR3 size: 15 residues. Per the germline V gene, CDR1 is SGDLS and CDR2 is YYNGEE. V shed 1 base, J shed 6 bases, and the junction held 6 bases outside the gene matches. DNA of the CDR3: TGTGCCAGCAGCGTACTAGCGGGAGGCCAGGGCGAGCAGTACTTC. This gives the protein CASSVLAGGQGEQYF. Complete variable domain (other parts from reference TRBV9 and TRBJ2-7): DSGVTQTPKHLITATGQRVTLRCSPRSGDLSVYWYQQSLDQGLQFLIQYYNGEERAKGNILERFSAQQFPDLHSELNLSSLELGDSALYFCASSVLAGGQGEQYFGPGTRLTVT.

The chain couples TRBV4-1 to TRBJ2-3; 9 bases are a match to TRBD2. Looked up from germline, CDR1 is MGHRA and CDR2 is YSYEKL. This CDR3 contains 16 residues. Trimming removed 2 bases from V and 3 bases from J; junction bases left unmatched: 6. This CDR3 is CASSQPLAGATDTQYF. The DNA of the CDR3 is TGCGCCAGCAGCCAACCCTTAGCGGGAGCAACAGATACGCAGTATTTT.

Details on this clone: One end of the junction varies from germline; a read error may be responsible. The rearrangement uses TRBV18 and TRBJ1-5; TRBD1 matches at 8 bases. In germline, CDR1 is KGHSH, CDR2 LQKENI. The CDR3 contains 12 residues. Here the CDR3 reads CASSPETGVVSF. CDR3 DNA: TGTGCCAGCTCACCCGAGACAGGGGTAGTTTCATTT. Full variable domain (outside the CDR3, taken from reference TRBV18 and TRBJ1-5): NAGVMQNPRHLVRRRGQEARLRCSPMKGHSHVYWYRQLPEEGLKFMVYLQKENIIDESGMPKERFSAEFPKEGPSILRIQQVVRGDSAAYFCASSPETGVVSFGDGTRLSIL.